The 21 T cell receptor beta chains listed next were all sequenced from one sample in a study of blood T cells in healthy people across ages. A sample-barcoded 5' primer and a J-beta primer mix were used in a second PCR of roughly 6 to 11 cycles. MiXCR, run by TCRdb on the 5' RACE reads, gives a single entry per CDR3 protein. Of some 1.7 million distinct CDR3 sequences in the sample, roughly 30% were seen once. Sequencing was performed on blood. The receptor source for this set is a woman aged 25 to 45 in good health.

This clonotype was recorded a few times. V gene TRBV20-1 combines with J gene TRBJ1-1, with TRBD1 as a possible D gene (5 bases). Germline CDR1 is DFQATT and CDR2 is SNEGSKA (reference sequence). V was pared by 1 base and J by 0 bases, with 9 bases between. This CDR3 has 14 residues. CDR3 DNA sequence: TGCAGTGCTAGAGGGGGGAGAATGAACACTGAAGCTTTCTTT. Its translation: CSARGGRMNTEAFF.

The rearrangement joins TRBV7-2 to TRBJ2-4; no clear D. Gene TRBJ2-7 matches the end of the DNA better, so the J call may be wrong. This CDR3 region has 14 residues. Germline assignment: CDR1 SGHTA and CDR2 FQGNSA. This chain's CDR3 is CASSLGARDYEQYF. The CDR3 region has the DNA TGTGCCAGCAGCTTAGGTGCCCGCGACTACGAGCAGTACTTC.

This clonotype was picked up many times. This chain joins TRBV11-2 and TRBJ2-4, with D hard to call. V dropped 1 base and J dropped 7 bases, with 11 bases sitting between them. The CDR3 length is 14 residues. Looked up from germline, CDR1 is SGHAT and CDR2 is FQNNGV. The CDR3 DNA follows: TGTGCCAGCAGCTTAGGGGCAGGCACGAACATTCAGTACTTC. Amino acid sequence: CASSLGAGTNIQYF.

The table lists this clonotype with a few counts. The chain links TRBV27 to TRBJ2-7; unclear D gene. Germline CDR1 MNHEY, CDR2 SMNVEV (reference sequence). V lost 4 bases to trimming and J lost 1 base, with 11 bases between them. The CDR3 has 14 residues. In nucleotides, the CDR3 is TGTGCCAGCAGTTCGGTCGGCCCTTCCTACGAGCAGTACTTC. Protein product: CASSSVGPSYEQYF.

There are many counts of this clonotype. The rearrangement uses TRBV14 and TRBJ2-5; D is perhaps TRBD1 (7 bases). The V end was cut by 1 base, the J end by 1 base, with 16 bases between. CDR1 is SGHDN and CDR2 is FVKESK in the germline V gene. This CDR3 has 17 residues. The CDR3: CASSQGRGTAIQETQYF. The CDR3 DNA sequence: TGTGCCAGCAGCCAAGGTCGGGGGACAGCAATCCAAGAGACCCAGTACTTC.

The chain combines TRBV20-1 with TRBJ1-2, with 9 bases fitting TRBD1. The CDR3 runs to 12 residues. Germline lookup yields CDR1 DFQATT and CDR2 SNEGSKA (reference sequence). V gave up 5 bases and J gave up 13 bases; unmatched junction bases: 11. The CDR3 is CSAQGGQGLLTF. CDR3 bases: TGCAGTGCTCAGGGGGGACAGGGCTTACTCACCTTC.

There are many counts of this clonotype. J is TRBJ1-6 and V is TRBV5-1; tentative D call: TRBD1 (6 bases). The CDR3 contains 16 residues. The V end lost 10 bases, the J end lost 7 bases, and 24 bases lay between the germline ends. The V gene's germline CDR1 is SGHRS and CDR2 YFSETQ. The CDR3 coding sequence is TGCGCCCAGCAATCTTATCGGGACACTGGAAATTCACCCCTCCACTTT. Amino acid sequence: CAQQSYRDTGNSPLHF.

This clonotype was counted between two and nine times. This chain's CDR3 is CASSSPDRVRYGYTF. CDR3 bases: TGTGCCAGCAGTTCCCCGGACAGGGTGAGATATGGCTACACCTTC. The rearrangement uses TRBV12-3 or TRBV12-4 and TRBJ1-2; TRBD1 agrees at 8 bases. Trimming at V came to 4 bases and at J to 5 bases, leaving 9 bases not matched to a gene. This CDR3 spans 15 amino acids.

This clonotype was seen ten or more times. The chain has TRBV20-1 and TRBJ2-7, with no clear D. Germline CDR1 DFQATT, CDR2 SNEGSKA (reference sequence). This CDR3 has 14 residues. The V end lost 5 bases, the J end lost 3 bases, and 17 bases lay between the germline ends. Written as DNA, the CDR3 is TGCAGTGCTGCCCCCGGCGGCCTAAACTACGAGCAGTACTTC. Translated: CSAAPGGLNYEQYF.

This clonotype was seen many times. J is TRBJ2-7 and V is TRBV20-1, with 9 bases identical to TRBD2. Germline V gene data show CDR1 as DFQATT and CDR2 as SNEGSKA (reference sequence). This CDR3 is built from 12 residues. V was clipped by 5 bases and J by 5 bases; unmatched bases: 4. CDR3 bases: TGCAGTGCTTTAGCGGGGGTAAACGAGCAGTACTTC. Its protein is CSALAGVNEQYF.

The genes are TRBV21-1 and TRBJ1-6; TRBD1, as called in the table, went unchecked against the DNA. TRBV21-1 counts as a pseudogene. The CDR3 contains 14 residues. For the CDR3, the DNA is TGTGCCAGCAGCATCTATACCATGGGACGGTCCCTCCACTTT. It codes for CASSIYTMGRSLHF.

V is TRBV11-2 and J is TRBJ2-7, with TRBD1 matching 7 bases. The CDR3 loop spans 15 amino acids. Trimming took 6 bases from V and 1 from J; bases not matched to a gene: 9. Germline-derived CDR1 and CDR2 are SGHAT and FQNNGV. Here the CDR3 DNA reads TGTGCCAGCAGGGGATTTCGGGACAGATCCTACGAGCAGTACTTC. It encodes CASRGFRDRSYEQYF.

This clonotype turned up a few times. This chain links TRBV4-1 with TRBJ1-5; D remains unclear. Trimming stripped 4 bases from V and 2 bases from J, with 12 bases between. Germline-derived CDR1 and CDR2 are MGHRA and YSYEKL. This CDR3 has 15 residues. CDR3 sequence (DNA): TGCGCCAGCAGCCGGATCGGGGAGGGCAATCAGCCCCAGCATTTT. Translated, it gives CASSRIGEGNQPQHF.

This clonotype came up a few times. The rearrangement links TRBV12-3 or TRBV12-4 to TRBJ1-4; D remains unclear. The CDR3 spans 14 residues. The V gene lost 3 bases and the J gene lost 3 bases, with 8 bases spanning the gap. CDR3 protein: CASSFMRSNEKLFF. CDR3 bases: TGTGCCAGCAGTTTCATGAGGTCTAATGAAAAACTGTTTTTT.

Note on this clonotype: An end of the junction does not agree with germline; a read error may underlie this. The rearrangement links TRBV7-7 to TRBJ2-1, with D possibly being TRBD1 or TRBD2 (5 bases each). CDR3 length: 14 residues. Germline V CDR1 and CDR2: SSHAT, FNYEAQ (reference sequence). CDR3 region: CASSLEERDGEQFF. The CDR3 coding sequence is TGTGCTAGCAGCTTAGAGGAGAGGGACGGCGAGCAGTTCTTC.

This chain connects TRBV7-2 to TRBJ2-1; D gene uncertain. Between the trimmed V and J ends, which lost 2 bases and 0 bases, there was a span of 8 bases. Germline V gene lookup returns CDR1 SGHTA and CDR2 FQGNSA. This CDR3 region has 15 residues. The CDR3 reads CASSLLSDSYNEQFF. The DNA of the CDR3 is TGTGCCAGCAGCTTACTATCCGACTCCTACAATGAGCAGTTCTTC.

This clonotype was seen repeatedly, ten times or more. The chain combines TRBV20-1 with TRBJ2-7, with D tentatively TRBD1 (5 bases). Trimming removed 5 bases at V and 6 bases at J, with 14 bases between. Per germline, CDR1 DFQATT and CDR2 SNEGSKA (reference sequence). The CDR3 loop spans 12 amino acids. The CDR3 sequence: CSALTSGFEQYF. The CDR3 nucleotides are TGCAGTGCTCTGACCTCAGGGTTCGAGCAGTACTTC.

This clonotype was seen a few times. This rearrangement joins TRBV7-8 to TRBJ1-2, with 12 bases lining up with TRBD1. The CDR3 loop spans 15 amino acids. Germline V gene data show CDR1 as SGHVS and CDR2 as FQNEAQ. With 5 bases clipped from V and 7 bases from J, the junction kept 8 bases outside the gene matches. The CDR3 here is CASSVDRDRGLGYTF. As DNA, the CDR3 is TGTGCCAGCAGCGTCGACCGGGACAGGGGGCTTGGCTACACCTTC.

With respect to this clonotype: A read error may produce the germline difference seen at one junction end. This chain joins TRBV18 and TRBJ2-3; D is undetermined. In germline, CDR1 is KGHSH, CDR2 LQKENI. The CDR3 sequence is 14 residues long. The CDR3 sequence is CASSPPGTADTQYF. CDR3 in DNA: TGCGCCAGCTCACCCCCGGGTACCGCAGATACGCAGTATTTT.

V usage is TRBV2 and J usage is TRBJ1-4; D gene uncertain. Germline V lookup: CDR1 SNHLY, CDR2 FYNNEI. The CDR3 extends over 14 amino acids. Trimming removed 7 bases at V and 5 bases at J, with 14 bases between. CDR3 DNA sequence: TGTGCCAGCACCGGGGTAGGGTCGAATGAAAAACTGTTTTTT. This gives the protein CASTGVGSNEKLFF.

The chain employs TRBV3-1 and TRBJ2-5; 12 nucleotides line up with TRBD2. The germline CDR1 and CDR2 sequences are LGHDT and YNNKEL (reference sequence). V was pared by 1 base and J by 8 bases, with 5 bases of the junction left unmatched. This CDR3 has 15 residues. The CDR3 DNA sequence: TGTGCCAGCAGCCAAGGACTAGCGGGAGTAAAAACCCAGTACTTC. Translation: CASSQGLAGVKTQYF.